A single sample is the source of the 9 T cell receptor beta chains below, sequenced in a study of T cell changes during pregnancy in multiple sclerosis. Clones were sequenced by immunoSEQ multiplex PCR, and TCRdb holds only the in-frame ones, with some missing. The table shows 70,000 to 80,000 clones, with around nine tenths occurring only once. The sequencing used peripheral blood, collected after pregnancy. The receptors shown here come from a female donor in good health, enrolled as a control in a pregnancy study.

CDR3 bases: TGTGCCAGCTACGACAGGGTTAACACCGGGGAGCTGTTTTTT. Its translation: CASYDRVNTGELFF. The chain couples TRBV5-4 to TRBJ2-2; 7 bases match TRBD1. This CDR3 has 14 amino acids. Per the germline V gene, CDR1 is SGHNT and CDR2 is YYREEE (reference sequence). V shed 7 bases, J shed 2 bases, and the junction held 5 bases outside the gene matches. Using reference TRBV5-4 and TRBJ2-2 for the parts outside the CDR3, the full variable domain is ETGVTQSPTHLIKTRGQQVTLRCSSQSGHNTVSWYQQALGQGPQFIFQYYREEENGRGNFPPRFSGLQFPNYSSELNVNALELDDSALYLCASYDRVNTGELFFGEGSRLTVL.

Only a few counts were recorded for this clone. V gene TRBV30 combines with J gene TRBJ1-1; weak D call: TRBD1 (5 bases). In germline, CDR1 is GTSNPN, CDR2 SVGIG (reference sequence). V was cut by 4 bases and J by 5 bases, with 8 bases left in between. CDR3 size: 11 residues. CDR3 nucleotides: TGTGCCTGGATCAGGGCAACTGAAGCTTTCTTT. Its translation is CAWIRATEAFF.

V and J are TRBV4-3 and TRBJ2-1; D not certain. This CDR3 has 15 residues. Trimming took off 3 bases at V and 1 base at J, with 10 bases between the two ends. Germline V lookup: CDR1 LGHNA, CDR2 YSLEER. The CDR3 sequence: CASSQSLVSYNEQFF. The CDR3 DNA reads as TGCGCCAGCAGCCAGTCTCTAGTATCCTACAATGAGCAGTTCTTC.

The chain is built from TRBV7-3 and TRBJ2-1; 9 nucleotides agree with TRBD1. This CDR3 comprises 16 residues. The V and J ends lost 0 bases and 7 bases, in that order; junction bases with no gene match: 7. Per germline, CDR1 SGHTA and CDR2 FQGTGA. The CDR3 region has the DNA TGTGCCAGCAGCTTAACAACAGGGGGCGCAATTAATGAGCAGTTCTTC. Translated: CASSLTTGGAINEQFF. Looking up the rest from reference TRBV7-3 and TRBJ2-1 gives the full variable domain: GAGVSQTPSNKVTEKGKYVELRCDPISGHTALYWYRQSLGQGPEFLIYFQGTGAADDSGLPNDRFFAVRPEGSVSTLKIQRTERGDSAVYLCASSLTTGGAINEQFFGPGTRLTVL.

V and J are TRBV29-1 and TRBJ2-7; 9 bases agree with TRBD2. CDR1 is SQVTM and CDR2 is ANQGSEA in the germline V gene. The CDR3 runs to 13 residues. V lost 7 bases and J lost 3; bases outside the gene matches: 7. CDR3 bases: TGCAGCGCTGGGGGACTAGCATTCTACGAGCAGTACTTC. It codes for CSAGGLAFYEQYF.

The genes are TRBV28 and TRBJ1-4; the D gene is possibly TRBD1 (5 bases). Looked up from germline, CDR1 is MDHEN and CDR2 is SYDVKM. Trimming shortened V by 1 base and J by 6 bases, and 12 bases separated the two germline ends. There are 15 residues in the CDR3. In DNA form, the CDR3 reads TGTGCCAGCAGTTTATTGCGGGGGTTATATGAAAAACTGTTTTTT. Amino acid sequence: CASSLLRGLYEKLFF.

This clone was observed a few times. The chain is built from TRBV4-3 and TRBJ2-7, with D possibly being TRBD1 (6 bases). The length of the CDR3 is 13 residues. Per the germline V gene, CDR1 is LGHNA and CDR2 is YSLEER. Trimming pared 3 bases from V and 7 bases from J, leaving 13 bases between. CDR3 protein: CASSQRGSGEQYF. The CDR3 DNA reads as TGCGCCAGCAGCCAGAGGGGGAGTGGTGAGCAGTACTTC.

This chain uses TRBV7-2 with TRBJ2-7; 7 bases line up with TRBD2. The CDR3 length is 19 residues. V lost 1 base and J lost 0; bases outside the gene matches: 15. Germline V CDR1 and CDR2: SGHTA, FQGNSA. This CDR3 is CASSLVGPSGALSSYEQYF. In DNA form, the CDR3 reads TGTGCCAGCAGCTTAGTGGGGCCTAGCGGAGCTCTCAGCTCCTACGAGCAGTACTTC.

The V call is TRBV6-1, the J call TRBJ2-5; D is unclear. Germline lookup yields CDR1 MNHNS and CDR2 SASEGT. The CDR3 contains 13 residues. Trimming took off 2 bases at V and 5 bases at J, with 9 bases between the two ends. Here the CDR3 reads CASSEIVGETQYF. DNA of the CDR3: TGTGCCAGCAGTGAAATAGTCGGGGAGACCCAGTACTTC.